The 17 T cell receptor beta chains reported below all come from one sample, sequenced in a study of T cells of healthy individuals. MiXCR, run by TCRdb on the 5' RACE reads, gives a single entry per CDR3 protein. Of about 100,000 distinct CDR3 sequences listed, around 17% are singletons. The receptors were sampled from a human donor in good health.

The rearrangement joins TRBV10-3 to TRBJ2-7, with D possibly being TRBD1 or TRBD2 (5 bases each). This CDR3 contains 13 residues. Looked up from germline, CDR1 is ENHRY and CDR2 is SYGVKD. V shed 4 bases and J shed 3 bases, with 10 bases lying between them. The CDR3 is CAISGGFYYEQYF. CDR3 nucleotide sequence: TGTGCCATCAGTGGGGGGTTCTACTACGAGCAGTACTTC.

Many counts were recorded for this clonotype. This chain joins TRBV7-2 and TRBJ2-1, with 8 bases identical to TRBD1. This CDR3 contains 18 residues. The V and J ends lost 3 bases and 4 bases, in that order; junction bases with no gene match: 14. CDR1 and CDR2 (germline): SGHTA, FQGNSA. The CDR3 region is CASSFLPVRTGMYNEQFF. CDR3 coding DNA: TGTGCCAGCAGCTTCCTCCCCGTTAGGACAGGGATGTACAATGAGCAGTTCTTC.

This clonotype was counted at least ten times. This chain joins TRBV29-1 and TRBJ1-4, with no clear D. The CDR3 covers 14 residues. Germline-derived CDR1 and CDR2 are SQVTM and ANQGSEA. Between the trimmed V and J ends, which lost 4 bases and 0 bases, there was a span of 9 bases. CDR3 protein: CSVVGSATNEKLFF. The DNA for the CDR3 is TGCAGCGTTGTTGGCTCGGCAACTAATGAAAAACTGTTTTTT.

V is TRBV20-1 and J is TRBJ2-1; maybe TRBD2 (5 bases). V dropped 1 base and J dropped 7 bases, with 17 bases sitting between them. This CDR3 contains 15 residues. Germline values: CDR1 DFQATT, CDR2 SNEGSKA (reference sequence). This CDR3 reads CSARALRIGGNEQFF. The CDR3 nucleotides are TGCAGTGCTAGAGCTCTCCGTATAGGCGGGAATGAGCAGTTCTTC.

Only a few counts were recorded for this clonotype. Here the CDR3 reads CASSYLGGKLFF. In nucleotides, the CDR3 is TGTGCCAGCAGTTACCTTGGCGGAAAACTGTTTTTT. V gene TRBV6-5 combines with J gene TRBJ1-4, with D unclear. Trimming cost V 2 bases and J 10 bases, with 8 bases left between them. Germline values: CDR1 MNHEY, CDR2 SVGAGI. The CDR3 is 12 amino acids.

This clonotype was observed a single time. CDR3 coding DNA: TGCAGTCTGGACTTACAGAAGGCAAATCAGCCCCAGCATTTT. Its translation is CSLDLQKANQPQHF. The chain combines TRBV20-1 with TRBJ1-5; D remains ambiguous. This CDR3 is built from 14 residues. The germline gives CDR1 DFQATT, CDR2 SNEGSKA (reference sequence). With 8 bases removed from V and 4 bases from J, the gap between germline ends came to 18 bases.

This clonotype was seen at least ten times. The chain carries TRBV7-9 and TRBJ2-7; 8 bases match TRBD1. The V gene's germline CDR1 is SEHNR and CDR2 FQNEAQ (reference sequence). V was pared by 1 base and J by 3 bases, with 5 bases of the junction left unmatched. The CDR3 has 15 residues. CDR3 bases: TGTGCCAGCAGCTTAGTCTGGACAGGGAACTACGAGCAGTACTTC. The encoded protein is CASSLVWTGNYEQYF.

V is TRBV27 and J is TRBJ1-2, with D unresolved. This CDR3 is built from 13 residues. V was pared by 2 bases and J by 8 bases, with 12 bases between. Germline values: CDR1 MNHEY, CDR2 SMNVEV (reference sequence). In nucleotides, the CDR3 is TGTGCCAGCAGTTTAAACCGGGTTAAGGGCTACACCTTC. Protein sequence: CASSLNRVKGYTF.

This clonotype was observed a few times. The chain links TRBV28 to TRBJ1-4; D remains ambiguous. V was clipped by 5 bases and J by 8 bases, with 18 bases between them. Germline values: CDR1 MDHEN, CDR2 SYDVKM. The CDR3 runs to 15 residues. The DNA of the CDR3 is TGTGCCAGCAGTCTGAACCGACTACTTGGGGAAAAACTGTTTTTT. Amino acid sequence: CASSLNRLLGEKLFF. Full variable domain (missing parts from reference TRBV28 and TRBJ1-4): DVKVTQSSRYLVKRTGEKVFLECVQDMDHENMFWYRQDPGLGLRLIYFSYDVKMKEKGDIPEGYSVSREKKERFSLILESASTNQTSMYLCASSLNRLLGEKLFFGSGTQLSVL.

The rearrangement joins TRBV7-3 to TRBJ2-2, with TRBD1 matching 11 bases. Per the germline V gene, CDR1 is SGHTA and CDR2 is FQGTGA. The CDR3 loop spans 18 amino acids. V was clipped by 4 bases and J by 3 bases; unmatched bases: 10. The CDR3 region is CASSSRTGGVVDTGELFF. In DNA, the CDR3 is TGTGCCAGCAGCTCCAGGACAGGGGGCGTCGTTGACACCGGGGAGCTGTTTTTT.

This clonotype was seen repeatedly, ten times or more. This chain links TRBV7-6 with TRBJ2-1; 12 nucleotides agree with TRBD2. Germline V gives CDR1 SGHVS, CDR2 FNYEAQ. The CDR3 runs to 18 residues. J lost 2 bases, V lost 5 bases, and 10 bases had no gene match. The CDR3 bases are TGTGCCAGCAGCGTAGGCCCTAGCGGGAGGGCCCCCTACAATGAGCAGTTCTTC. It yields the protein CASSVGPSGRAPYNEQFF.

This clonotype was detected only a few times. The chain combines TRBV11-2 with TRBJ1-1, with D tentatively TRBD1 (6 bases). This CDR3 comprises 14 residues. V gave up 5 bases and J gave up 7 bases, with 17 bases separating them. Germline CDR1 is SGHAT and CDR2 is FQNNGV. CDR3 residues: CASSRTQGRVEAFF. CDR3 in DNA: TGTGCCAGCAGCCGAACTCAGGGGAGGGTTGAAGCTTTCTTT.

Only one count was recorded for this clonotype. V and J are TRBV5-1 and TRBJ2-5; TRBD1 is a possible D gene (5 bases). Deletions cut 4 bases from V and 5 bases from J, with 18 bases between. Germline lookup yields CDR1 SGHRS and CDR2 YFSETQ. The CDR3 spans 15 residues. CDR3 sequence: CASSQETVPTETQYF. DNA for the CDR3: TGCGCCAGCAGCCAAGAGACAGTCCCTACGGAGACCCAGTACTTC.

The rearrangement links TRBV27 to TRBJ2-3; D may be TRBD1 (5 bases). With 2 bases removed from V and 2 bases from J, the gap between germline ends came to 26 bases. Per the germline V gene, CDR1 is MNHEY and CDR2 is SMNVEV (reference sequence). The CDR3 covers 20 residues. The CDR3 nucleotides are TGTGCCAGCAGTTTAATGGGGCCAAGTCCCACGCCAAGTCCCACAGATACGCAGTATTTT. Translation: CASSLMGPSPTPSPTDTQYF.

The CDR3 here is CASSRGQGTNTAYEQYF. The CDR3 DNA reads TGTGCCAGCAGTAGGGGACAGGGGACAAATACCGCCTACGAGCAGTACTTC. The chain carries TRBV27 and TRBJ2-7, with TRBD1 matching 10 bases. There are 17 residues in the CDR3. Trimming removed 5 bases from V and 2 bases from J; junction bases left unmatched: 12. CDR1 MNHEY and CDR2 SMNVEV come from the germline V gene (reference sequence).

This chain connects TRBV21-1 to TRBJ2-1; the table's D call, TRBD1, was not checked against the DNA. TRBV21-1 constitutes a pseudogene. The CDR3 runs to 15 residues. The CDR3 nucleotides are TGTGCCAGCAGCGTCCGGGACAGGGAAGTCAATGAGCAGTTCTTC. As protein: CASSVRDREVNEQFF.

The DNA for the CDR3 is TGTGCCAGCAGCCGCGCCGCTAGCTCTTACAATGAGCAGTTCTTC. Translation gives CASSRAASSYNEQFF. The genes are TRBV6-2 or TRBV6-3 and TRBJ2-1; possible D gene TRBD2, 5 bases. CDR1 is MNHEY and CDR2 is SVGEGT in the germline V gene. V was shortened by 6 bases and J by 4 bases, with 16 bases between the two germline ends. The CDR3 contains 15 residues.